Below, 16 T cell receptor beta chains from the same sample are listed, as sequenced in a study of identical twins. From the 5' RACE reads, TCRdb called clonotypes with MiXCR, one entry per CDR3 protein. The sample contains nearly 650,000 distinct CDR3 sequences, 7% to 7.5% of which appear only once. These sequences were also reported in another study, on yellow fever vaccine responses in identical twins.

The sample was PBMCs. The receptors shown here come from a woman aged 18 to 35 in good health.

This clonotype was observed many times. This chain connects TRBV29-1 to TRBJ1-1; 11 bases align to TRBD1. The CDR3 totals 15 residues. V lost 3 bases and J lost 1; bases outside the gene matches: 4. Germline V gene lookup returns CDR1 SQVTM and CDR2 ANQGSEA. The DNA of the CDR3 is TGCAGCGTTGAGGGGACAGGGGGAACGAACACTGAAGCTTTCTTT. It codes for CSVEGTGGTNTEAFF.

This clonotype has only a few counts. This sequence joins TRBV20-1 and TRBJ2-1, with D maybe TRBD2 (5 bases). The CDR3 contains 10 residues. The V gene lost 3 bases and the J gene lost 8 bases, with 5 bases spanning the gap. CDR1 DFQATT and CDR2 SNEGSKA come from the germline V gene (reference sequence). CDR3: CSASGDEQFF. As DNA, the CDR3 is TGCAGTGCTAGCGGGGATGAGCAGTTCTTC.

This clonotype was counted many times. CDR3 nucleotides: TGCGCCAGCAGCTTGGGGGGGACTAGCGGGAGGCCCGAGCAGTACTTC. It specifies CASSLGGTSGRPEQYF. The V call is TRBV5-1, the J call TRBJ2-7, with 15 nucleotides matching TRBD2. Germline CDR1 reads SGHRS; CDR2 reads YFSETQ. This CDR3 contains 16 residues. The junction had 4 bases not matched to a gene; V was cut back by 0 bases and J by 6 bases. Filled out from reference TRBV5-1 and TRBJ2-7, the complete variable domain reads KAGVTQTPRYLIKTRGQQVTLSCSPISGHRSVSWYQQTPGQGLQFLFEYFSETQRNKGNFPGRFSGRQFSNSRSEMNVSTLELGDSALYLCASSLGGTSGRPEQYFGPGTRLTVT.

The chain combines TRBV14 with TRBJ2-5; a weak D match, TRBD1 (6 bases). Trimming removed 6 bases from V and 1 base from J, with 18 bases in between. The V gene's germline CDR1 is SGHDN and CDR2 FVKESK. This CDR3 region has 16 residues. CDR3 nucleotide sequence: TGTGCCAGCAGTCGACGACAGGCACCACCCCAAGAGACCCAGTACTTC. It codes for CASSRRQAPPQETQYF.

This clonotype was observed many times. CDR3 sequence (DNA): TGTGCCAGCAGCGTAGGACGGCAGAGGGACACTGAAGCTTTCTTT. It yields the protein CASSVGRQRDTEAFF. The J gene is TRBJ1-1, the V gene TRBV9; unclear D gene. The CDR3 sequence is 15 residues long. V dropped 0 bases and J dropped 3 bases, with 12 bases sitting between them. Per the germline V gene, CDR1 is SGDLS and CDR2 is YYNGEE.

Many counts were recorded for this clonotype. This CDR3 is CSAIGDDYGYTF. The CDR3 DNA sequence: TGCAGTGCTATAGGGGACGACTATGGCTACACCTTC. This chain connects TRBV20-1 to TRBJ1-2; D is possibly TRBD1 (5 bases). The CDR3 is 12 residues long. V gave up 4 bases and J gave up 3 bases, with 9 bases separating them. Germline assignment: CDR1 DFQATT and CDR2 SNEGSKA (reference sequence).

This clonotype was detected ten times or more. This chain links TRBV3-1 with TRBJ2-7; D gene unclear. The CDR3 length is 14 residues. V lost 1 base and J lost 1, with 8 bases in between. The germline V gene has CDR1 LGHDT and CDR2 YNNKEL (reference sequence). The CDR3 DNA follows: TGTGCCAGCAGCCAAGTTGGGGTGTCCTACGAGCAGTACTTC. Protein: CASSQVGVSYEQYF.

This chain links TRBV29-1 with TRBJ1-1; D may be TRBD1 (6 bases). Trimming cost V 5 bases and J 6 bases, with 10 bases left between them. The CDR3 contains 11 residues. Germline V gives CDR1 SQVTM, CDR2 ANQGSEA. CDR3 amino acids: CSVRGGAEAFF. The CDR3 region has the DNA TGCAGCGTTCGAGGGGGGGCTGAAGCTTTCTTT.

The V and J genes are TRBV12-3 or TRBV12-4 and TRBJ2-5; the D gene is possibly TRBD1 (6 bases). CDR3 length: 13 residues. V was trimmed by 7 bases and J by 4 bases, leaving 13 bases between them. In DNA, the CDR3 is TGTGCCAGCACCTTACAGGGACGAGAGACCCAGTACTTC. As protein: CASTLQGRETQYF.

This rearrangement joins TRBV19 to TRBJ2-5, with TRBD2 identical over 8 bases. Per the germline V gene, CDR1 is LNHDA and CDR2 is SQIVND (reference sequence). The CDR3 runs to 16 residues. After removal of 7 bases from V and 4 bases from J, the junction contained 14 bases not matched to a gene. CDR3 sequence (DNA): TGTGCCAGTACCTTCACCGTGGGACTAGGGAGAGAGACCCAGTACTTC. Translation gives CASTFTVGLGRETQYF.

This clonotype was recorded a few times. The CDR3 sequence: CASSLDRVGRAQETQYF. The CDR3 DNA is TGTGCCAGCAGCTTAGATCGGGTCGGGAGGGCCCAGGAGACCCAGTACTTC. This chain links TRBV11-2 with TRBJ2-5; 8 nucleotides align to TRBD2. The V segment lost 0 bases and the J segment 5 bases; nucleotides outside the gene matches: 11. CDR1 and CDR2 (germline): SGHAT, FQNNGV. The CDR3 runs to 17 residues. Using reference TRBV11-2 and TRBJ2-5 for the parts outside the CDR3, the full variable domain is EAGVAQSPRYKIIEKRQSVAFWCNPISGHATLYWYQQILGQGPKLLIQFQNNGVVDDSQLPKDRFSAERLKGVDSTLKIQPAKLEDSAVYLCASSLDRVGRAQETQYFGPGTRLLVL.

The CDR3 DNA reads TGTGCCAGCAGTGAACAGCAGGGCAATACCGGGGAGCTGTTTTTT. This translates into CASSEQQGNTGELFF. This chain links TRBV25-1 with TRBJ2-2; perhaps TRBD1 as D (5 bases). The germline V gene has CDR1 MGHDK and CDR2 SYGVNS. The CDR3 length is 15 residues. Deletions cut 2 bases from V and 5 bases from J, with 12 bases between.

This clonotype was counted many times. The V call is TRBV29-1, the J call TRBJ2-3; 10 bases map to TRBD2. The CDR3 covers 20 residues. The V and J ends lost 5 bases and 1 base, in that order; junction bases with no gene match: 21. Germline values: CDR1 SQVTM, CDR2 ANQGSEA. The DNA of the CDR3 is TGCAGCGTTACACTCCGGGACACTACGACCGGGACTAGCGGCACAGATACGCAGTATTTT. Protein: CSVTLRDTTTGTSGTDTQYF.

The sample holds a few counts of this clonotype. The gene calls are TRBV15 and TRBJ1-6; weak D call: TRBD1 (5 bases). The CDR3 is 14 residues long. CDR1 and CDR2 from the germline V gene are LNHNV and YYDKDF (reference sequence). Trimming removed 2 bases from V and 7 bases from J, with 9 bases in between. In DNA form, the CDR3 reads TGTGCCACCAGCAGAACAGGACGAAATTCACCCCTCCACTTT. Residues: CATSRTGRNSPLHF.

CDR3 region: CASIGQAFEQFF. The CDR3 DNA sequence: TGTGCCAGCATAGGGCAGGCTTTTGAACAGTTCTTC. V and J are TRBV2 and TRBJ2-1; D gene unclear. Germline V gene data show CDR1 as SNHLY and CDR2 as FYNNEI. The V end was cut by 7 bases, the J end by 13 bases, with 17 bases between. CDR3 size: 12 residues.

In this sample, this clonotype turned up a few times. The gene calls are TRBV14 and TRBJ2-1, with 10 nucleotides matching TRBD1. This CDR3 spans 17 amino acids. The germline gives CDR1 SGHDN, CDR2 FVKESK. J gave up 2 bases and V 0 bases, and 4 bases lay outside the gene matches. CDR3 in amino acids: CASSQDLGQGTYNEQFF. In nucleotides, the CDR3 is TGTGCCAGCAGCCAAGATCTGGGACAGGGGACCTACAATGAGCAGTTCTTC.